This T cell receptor beta chain originates from a study of blood T cells in healthy people across ages. The CDR3 loop spans 15 amino acids. V was clipped by 3 bases and J by 10 bases, with 22 bases between them. Germline CDR1 is SQVTM and CDR2 is ANQGSEA. Next came a second PCR, run for 7 to 11 cycles, which used a sample-barcoded 5' primer along with a J-beta primer mix. TCRdb re-called the 5' RACE reads through MiXCR, storing one row per CDR3 protein. The sample consists of about 1.8 million distinct CDR3 sequences, around 48% of them appearing once. A few counts support this clonotype. This rearrangement joins TRBV29-1 to TRBJ2-1; a weak D match, TRBD2 (5 bases). The TCR comes from a woman aged 40 to 50 in good health. The source material was blood. CDR3 protein: CSVDMEPGFVREQFF. CDR3 nucleotides: TGCAGCGTTGATATGGAGCCGGGGTTCGTCAGAGAGCAGTTCTTC.